Listed below are T cell receptor beta chains from one sample, sequenced in a study of shared clonotypes between healthy human individuals. Method: immunoSEQ multiplex PCR; TCRdb's copy keeps in-frame clones and lacks some. The table records roughly 2.1 million clones, roughly 91% of them present only once. Sequenced sample: naive CD8+ T cells from PBMCs. All receptors come from a man aged 18 to 30 in good health. Some clones in this sample may be carry-over from other donors' samples. Both conserved end residues are part of each CDR3. A D gene is named only where the DNA matches it firmly. A row's size may be missing; if present it is once, few, many or a size class.

J gene: TRBJ1-1
clone size: -
D gene: -
V gene: TRBV29-1
CDR3 DNA: TGCAGCGTTTGTTGGGGGCGTGGGACTGAAGCTTTCTTT
CDR3 protein: CSVCWGRGTEAFF

J gene: TRBJ2-1
clone size: -
D gene: -
V gene: TRBV15
CDR3 DNA: TGTGCCACCACCGGAGAGGGTTACTACAATGAGCAGTTCTTC
CDR3 protein: CATTGEGYYNEQFF

J gene: TRBJ2-3
clone size: -
D gene: -
V gene: TRBV21-1
CDR3 DNA: TGTGCCAGCAGCAAAGCGTCAAATCTCGACAGGCCCAATTTT
CDR3 protein: CASSKASNLDRPNF

J gene: TRBJ2-6
clone size: -
D gene: -
V gene: TRBV7-7
CDR3 DNA: TGTGCCAGCAGCATTGGAGGGGCCAACGTCCTGACTTTC
CDR3 protein: CASSIGGANVLTF

J gene: TRBJ2-7
clone size: -
D gene: -
V gene: TRBV9
CDR3 DNA: TGTGCCAGCAGCGTAGGAGGGGACTGGAACTACGAGCAGTACTTC
CDR3 protein: CASSVGGDWNYEQYF

J gene: TRBJ1-1
clone size: -
D gene: -
V gene: TRBV6-4
CDR3 DNA: TGTGCCAGCAGTGTTACGGGGAACACTGAAGCTTTCTTT
CDR3 protein: CASSVTGNTEAFF

J gene: TRBJ2-1
clone size: once
D gene: TRBD1
V gene: TRBV7-3
CDR3 DNA: TGTGCCAGCAGCTTAACGGCCGGGACAGGGGCTATGAATGAGCAGTTCTTC
CDR3 protein: CASSLTAGTGAMNEQFF

J gene: TRBJ2-5
clone size: -
D gene: -
V gene: TRBV4-3
CDR3 DNA: TGCGCCAGCAGCCATGCCCATACAGGGATGGAGACCCAGTACTTC
CDR3 protein: CASSHAHTGMETQYF

J gene: TRBJ2-6
clone size: -
D gene: -
V gene: TRBV9
CDR3 DNA: TGTGCCAGCAGGGATCCCCGGAGCGGCGCTGGGGCCAACGTCCTGACTTTC
CDR3 protein: CASRDPRSGAGANVLTF

J gene: TRBJ2-3
clone size: -
D gene: -
V gene: TRBV29-1
CDR3 DNA: TGCAGCGTTATGCGGTTGAGGGGGGAGCCTAGCACAGATACGCAGTATTTT
CDR3 protein: CSVMRLRGEPSTDTQYF

J gene: TRBJ1-1
clone size: once
D gene: TRBD1
V gene: TRBV30
CDR3 DNA: TGTGCCTGCCTGACAGGGGGACGGACTGAAGCTTTCTTT
CDR3 protein: CACLTGGRTEAFF

J gene: TRBJ2-7
clone size: -
D gene: -
V gene: TRBV7-9
CDR3 DNA: TGTGCCAGCAGCCTGGATCCAGGGGTTGACGAGCAGTACTTC
CDR3 protein: CASSLDPGVDEQYF

J gene: TRBJ2-3
clone size: few
D gene: TRBD2
V gene: TRBV29-1
CDR3 DNA: TGCAGCGCCGAGGGACTAGCGGGAACAGATACGCAGTATTTT
CDR3 protein: CSAEGLAGTDTQYF

J gene: TRBJ1-2
clone size: once
D gene: TRBD1
V gene: TRBV9
CDR3 DNA: TGTGCCAGCTACAGGGGAGAGGGCCATGGCTACACCTTC
CDR3 protein: CASYRGEGHGYTF

J gene: TRBJ2-1
clone size: -
D gene: -
V gene: TRBV11-3
CDR3 DNA: TGTGCCAGCAGCTTAGATCGGGCACTCCCCCGGGACAATGAGCAGTTCTTC
CDR3 protein: CASSLDRALPRDNEQFF

J gene: TRBJ1-1
clone size: -
D gene: -
V gene: TRBV9
CDR3 DNA: TGTGCCAGCAGCGTAGGAGTGGGAGGCCCTGAAGCTTTCTTT
CDR3 protein: CASSVGVGGPEAFF

J gene: TRBJ2-1
clone size: -
D gene: -
V gene: TRBV15
CDR3 DNA: TGTGCCACCAGCGAGGGTCGGACAGCCTACAATGAGCAGTTCTTC
CDR3 protein: CATSEGRTAYNEQFF

J gene: TRBJ2-4
clone size: few
D gene: -
V gene: TRBV15
CDR3 DNA: TGTGCCACCAGCGACATGAGGCCGGCCAAAAACATTCAGTACTTC
CDR3 protein: CATSDMRPAKNIQYF

J gene: TRBJ2-2
clone size: -
D gene: -
V gene: TRBV5-1
CDR3 DNA: TGCGCCAGCAGCTTGTGGCTAGCGCTATCAGCCGGGGAGCTGTTTTTT
CDR3 protein: CASSLWLALSAGELFF